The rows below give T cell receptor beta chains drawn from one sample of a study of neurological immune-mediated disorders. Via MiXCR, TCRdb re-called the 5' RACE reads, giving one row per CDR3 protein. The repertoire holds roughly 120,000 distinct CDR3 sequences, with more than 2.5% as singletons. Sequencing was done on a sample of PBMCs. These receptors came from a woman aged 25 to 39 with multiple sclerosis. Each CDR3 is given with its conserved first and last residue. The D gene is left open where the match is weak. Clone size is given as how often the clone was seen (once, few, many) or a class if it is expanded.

CASGSDRTNTEAFF,TGTGCCAGCGGTTCGGACAGAACGAACACTGAAGCTTTCTTT,many,TRBJ1-1,TRBV2,NA
CASSLADTFFGELFF,TGCGCCAGCAGCCTAGCGGACACCTTTTTCGGGGAGCTGTTTTTT,many,TRBJ2-2,TRBV5-1,TRBD2
CASTLGQGTHEQYF,TGTGCCAGCACCCTAGGACAGGGGACTCACGAGCAGTACTTC,many,TRBJ2-7,TRBV2,TRBD1
CAITTDSNQPQHF,TGTGCCATCACGACCGATAGCAATCAGCCCCAGCATTTT,many,TRBJ1-5,TRBV10-3,NA
CSARLANTGELFF,TGCAGCGCCCGACTAGCGAACACCGGGGAGCTGTTTTTT,many,TRBJ2-2,TRBV29-1,NA
CASSLWFSGNTIYF,TGCGCCAGCAGCTTGTGGTTCTCTGGAAACACCATATATTTT,many,TRBJ1-3,TRBV5-1,NA
CASSLEAVRGETQYF,TGTGCCAGCAGCTTAGAGGCGGTTAGGGGAGAGACCCAGTACTTC,many,TRBJ2-5,TRBV7-2,NA
CASSLATGRQYF,TGTGCCAGCAGCTTGGCCACAGGACGGCAGTACTTC,many,TRBJ2-7,TRBV5-6,NA
CSARGLAGVGTGELFF,TGCAGTGCTAGGGGACTAGCGGGGGTCGGGACCGGGGAGCTGTTTTTT,many,TRBJ2-2,TRBV20-1,TRBD2
CSARGQGAHEQYF,TGCAGTGCTAGAGGGCAGGGCGCCCACGAGCAGTACTTC,many,TRBJ2-7,TRBV20-1,NA
CSAGNGGATDTQYF,TGCAGTGCTGGGAACGGGGGGGCCACCGATACGCAGTATTTT,many,TRBJ2-3,TRBV20-1,TRBD2
CASSRGGTNTGELFF,TGTGCCAGCAGCCGTGGCGGGACAAACACCGGGGAGCTGTTTTTT,many,TRBJ2-2,TRBV14,NA
CASSPGLAGGPLGYNEQFF,TGTGCCAGCAGCCCAGGACTAGCGGGGGGGCCCTTAGGTTACAATGAGCAGTTCTTC,many,TRBJ2-1,TRBV12-3/TRBV12-4,TRBD2
CSARLAGGKNEQFF,TGCAGTGCGAGACTAGCGGGGGGGAAAAATGAGCAGTTCTTC,many,TRBJ2-1,TRBV20-1,TRBD2
CASSRFGPTGQTLALAEAFF,TGTGCCAGCAGTCGATTTGGCCCAACCGGACAAACCCTCGCCTTGGCTGAAGCTTTCTTT,many,TRBJ1-1,TRBV12-3/TRBV12-4,NA
CAIRSATNEKLFF,TGTGCCATCAGGAGTGCAACTAATGAAAAACTGTTTTTT,few,TRBJ1-4,TRBV10-3,NA
CASSFPDRPYYEQYF,TGTGCCAGCAGCTTTCCGGACAGGCCCTACTACGAGCAGTACTTC,many,TRBJ2-7,TRBV7-9,TRBD1
CASSTRRTSGANVLTF,TGTGCCAGCAGCACAAGACGGACTTCTGGGGCCAACGTCCTGACTTTC,many,TRBJ2-6,TRBV21-1,NA
CSAGGGQGGETQYF,TGCAGTGCGGGAGGGGGACAGGGAGGAGAGACCCAGTACTTC,many,TRBJ2-5,TRBV20-1,TRBD1
CASSSRGSETQYF,TGTGCCAGCAGTTCCAGGGGTTCAGAGACCCAGTACTTC,many,TRBJ2-5,TRBV12-3/TRBV12-4,NA
CASSLAAGSTDTQYF,TGTGCCAGCAGCTTAGCGGCGGGGAGCACAGATACGCAGTATTTT,many,TRBJ2-3,TRBV7-9,NA
CASSRGVGAEKLFF,TGTGCCAGCAGTCGGGGAGTCGGGGCTGAAAAACTGTTTTTT,many,TRBJ1-4,TRBV27,NA